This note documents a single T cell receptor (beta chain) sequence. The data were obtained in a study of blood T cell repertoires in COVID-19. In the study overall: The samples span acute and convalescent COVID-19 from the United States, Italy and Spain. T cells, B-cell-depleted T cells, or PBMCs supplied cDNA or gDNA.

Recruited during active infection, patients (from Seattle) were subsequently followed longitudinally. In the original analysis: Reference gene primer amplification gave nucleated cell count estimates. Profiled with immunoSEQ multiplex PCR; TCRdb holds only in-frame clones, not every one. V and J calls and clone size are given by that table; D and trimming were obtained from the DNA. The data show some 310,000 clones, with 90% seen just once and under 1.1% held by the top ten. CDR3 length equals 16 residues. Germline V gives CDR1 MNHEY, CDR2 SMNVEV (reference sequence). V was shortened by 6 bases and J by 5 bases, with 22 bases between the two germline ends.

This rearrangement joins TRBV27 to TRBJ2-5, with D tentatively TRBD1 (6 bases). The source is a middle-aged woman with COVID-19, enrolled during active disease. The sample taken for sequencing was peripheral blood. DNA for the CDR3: TGTGCCAGCAGGCGGACCGGGACACGCAATGAGGAGACCCAGTACTTC. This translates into CASRRTGTRNEETQYF.